This section outlines one T cell receptor beta chain sequence together with its context. Produced via immunoSEQ multiplex PCR; TCRdb's table is partial and in-frame only. Of 13,000 or so clones listed, about four fifths were seen once; the top ten hold roughly an eighth. Germline V gives CDR1 SEHNR, CDR2 FQNEAQ (reference sequence). The CDR3 is 14 amino acids. V lost 8 bases, J lost 2 bases, and 15 bases lay in between. This sample was taken from a study of tumor-infiltrating lymphocytes in localized non-small cell lung cancer. Overall study: Patients included smokers and never-smokers with various histologies, some sampled after neoadjuvant chemotherapy.

This chain links TRBV7-9 with TRBJ2-5; D is tentatively TRBD1 or TRBD2 (5 bases each). The receptor's source is a human donor with non-small cell lung cancer. The sequencing sample was made of lung tumor tissue. CDR3 DNA sequence: TGTGCCAGCCGTGATGGGGGAATGCAAGAGACCCAGTACTTC. This sequence encodes CASRDGGMQETQYF.